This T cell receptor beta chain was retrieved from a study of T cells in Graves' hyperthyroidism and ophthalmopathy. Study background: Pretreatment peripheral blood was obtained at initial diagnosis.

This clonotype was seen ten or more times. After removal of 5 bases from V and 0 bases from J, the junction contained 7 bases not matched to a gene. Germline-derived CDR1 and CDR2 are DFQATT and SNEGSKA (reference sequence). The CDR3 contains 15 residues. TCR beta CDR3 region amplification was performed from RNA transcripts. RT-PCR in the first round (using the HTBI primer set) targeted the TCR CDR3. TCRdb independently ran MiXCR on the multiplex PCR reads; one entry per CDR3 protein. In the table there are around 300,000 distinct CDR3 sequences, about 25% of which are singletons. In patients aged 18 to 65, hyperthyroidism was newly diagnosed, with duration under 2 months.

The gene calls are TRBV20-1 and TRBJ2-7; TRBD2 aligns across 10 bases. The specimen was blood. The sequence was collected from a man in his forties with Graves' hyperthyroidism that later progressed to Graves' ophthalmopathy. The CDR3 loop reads CSAPGTSASSYEQYF. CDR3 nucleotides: TGCAGTGCTCCAGGGACTAGCGCGAGCTCCTACGAGCAGTACTTC.